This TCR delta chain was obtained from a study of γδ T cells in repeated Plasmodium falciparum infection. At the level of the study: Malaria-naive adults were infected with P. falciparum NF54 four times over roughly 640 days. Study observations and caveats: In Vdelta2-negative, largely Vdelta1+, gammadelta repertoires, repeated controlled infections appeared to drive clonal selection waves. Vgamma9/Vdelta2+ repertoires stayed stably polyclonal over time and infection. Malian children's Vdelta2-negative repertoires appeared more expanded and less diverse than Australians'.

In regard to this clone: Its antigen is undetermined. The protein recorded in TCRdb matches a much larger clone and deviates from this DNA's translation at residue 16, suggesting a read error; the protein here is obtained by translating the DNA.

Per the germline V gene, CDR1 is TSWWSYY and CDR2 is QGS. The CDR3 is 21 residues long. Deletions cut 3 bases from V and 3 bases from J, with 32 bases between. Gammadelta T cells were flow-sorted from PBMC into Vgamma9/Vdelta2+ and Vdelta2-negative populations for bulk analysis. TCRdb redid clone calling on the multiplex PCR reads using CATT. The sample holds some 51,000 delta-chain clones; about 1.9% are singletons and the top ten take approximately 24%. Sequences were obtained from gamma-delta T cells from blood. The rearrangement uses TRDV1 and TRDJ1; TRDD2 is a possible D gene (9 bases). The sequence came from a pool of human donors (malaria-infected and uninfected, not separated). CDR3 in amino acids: CALGDPSYAVLGVIYADKLIF. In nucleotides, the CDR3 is TGTGCTCTTGGGGATCCTTCCTACGCCGTACTGGGGGTTATATACGCCGATAAACTCATCTTT.